This T cell receptor (beta chain) derives from a study of prognosis after radiotherapy for stage I lung cancer. General study results and limits: Compared with a median of around 10,000 beforehand, unique TCR clone counts dropped to about 7,000 after stereotactic body radiation therapy. Patients who developed distant metastases had lower Shannon entropy after stereotactic body radiation therapy.

Remarks on this clonotype: Its antigen is undetermined.

The TCR beta CDR3 region was amplified from genomic DNA, with two rounds of multiplex PCR being used for the amplification. Every TRBV and TRBJ gene had its own specific primer in first-round PCR. In TCRdb, the multiplex PCR reads were re-called with MiXCR into one record per CDR3 protein. The sample consists of 9,500 to 15,000 distinct CDR3 sequences, nearly 55% of them appearing once. The germline V gene encodes CDR1 MDHEN and CDR2 SYDVKM. The CDR3 has 12 residues. V shed 5 bases and J shed 7 bases, with 12 bases lying between them. This receptor was obtained from a donor at least 50 years old with non-small cell lung cancer. The sample consisted of PBMCs, taken before or after stereotactic body radiation therapy (not recorded which). The chain links TRBV28 to TRBJ2-7, with D unclear. DNA for the CDR3: TGTGCCAGCAGTCCCCCCTTGGCGGAGCAGTACTTC. Its translation: CASSPPLAEQYF.